This TCR beta chain was found in a study of cytomegalovirus exposure and HLA in healthy donors. Study-level points and caveats: For most TCR beta V segments, an earlier analysis put the productive rate at about 90% or about 30% of the time.

The CDR3 spans 15 residues. In germline, CDR1 is KGHSH, CDR2 LQKENI. Each donor was healthy, and each was a bone marrow donor. Primers for the PCR totalled 60 Vbeta and 13 Jbeta. Some clones are missing from TCRdb's copy, which holds only in-frame ones; the method was immunoSEQ multiplex PCR. The clone table shows about 54,000 clones, with the ten largest holding about 6.7%. To note about this clone: Its antigen is unknown. Germline is not matched at one junction end, which may reflect a read error.

This chain connects TRBV18 to TRBJ1-1; no definite D call. Input material: PBMCs. The TCR comes from a woman aged 40-49 years in good health and CMV-seronegative. The CDR3 DNA reads TGTGCCAGCTCACCACGGGGAGTTACGAACACTGAAGATTTCTTT. Translating gives CASSPRGVTNTEDFF.